This record concerns one T cell receptor (beta chain) sequence. CDR1 and CDR2 (germline): SGHVS, FQNEAQ. V trimming: 6 bases; J trimming: 0 bases; junction bases outside the gene matches: 10. The length of the CDR3 is 16 residues. The data stem from a study of T cell changes during pregnancy in multiple sclerosis. The assay was immunoSEQ multiplex PCR, and TCRdb's table has in-frame clones only and misses some. The sample has 51,000 or so clones; about 92% are singletons. The chain has TRBV7-8 and TRBJ1-1, with 7 bases lining up with TRBD1. This TCR derives from a female donor with multiple sclerosis, enrolled in a pregnancy study. Here the sequenced sample was peripheral blood, taken in the second trimester of pregnancy. CDR3 residues: CASSPWTGLMNTEAFF. Here the CDR3 DNA reads TGTGCCAGCAGTCCCTGGACAGGATTGATGAACACTGAAGCTTTCTTT. Looking up the rest from reference TRBV7-8 and TRBJ1-1 gives the full variable domain: GAGVSQSPRYKVAKRGQDVALRCDPISGHVSLFWYQQALGQGPEFLTYFQNEAQLDKSGLPSDRFFAERPEGSVSTLKIQRTQQEDSAVYLCASSPWTGLMNTEAFFGQGTRLTVV.